The 21 T cell receptor beta chains reported below all come from one sample, sequenced in a study of T cells in Graves' hyperthyroidism and ophthalmopathy. The source material, RNA transcripts, was used to amplify TCR beta CDR3 regions. The TCR CDR3 was amplified in a first-round RT-PCR using the HTBI primer set. One entry per CDR3 protein results from TCRdb running MiXCR on the multiplex PCR reads. This sample has about 340,000 distinct CDR3 sequences, with under 25% found just once. The sample comprised blood. The receptors come from a woman in her forties or fifties with Graves' hyperthyroidism.

V and J are TRBV11-3 and TRBJ2-2, with 9 positions matching TRBD1. V shed 5 bases and J 6 bases; nucleotides not matched to a gene: 10. Per germline, CDR1 SGHNT and CDR2 YENEEA. The CDR3 is made up of 16 amino acids. As DNA, the CDR3 is TGTGCCAGCAGCGCCGGGACAGGGAGGAAGTCCGGGGAGCTGTTTTTT. Amino acid sequence: CASSAGTGRKSGELFF. The full variable domain, rest sourced from reference TRBV11-3 and TRBJ2-2, is EAGVVQSPRYKIIEKKQPVAFWCNPISGHNTLYWYLQNLGQGPELLIRYENEEAVDDSQLPKDRFSAERLKGVDSTLKIQPAELGDSAVYLCASSAGTGRKSGELFFGEGSRLTVL.

This clonotype has at least ten counts. CDR3 amino acids: CASSSLGVQAREQYF. As DNA, the CDR3 is TGTGCCAGCAGCTCCTTAGGGGTCCAAGCCCGCGAGCAGTACTTC. The rearrangement links TRBV7-9 to TRBJ2-7; D possibly corresponds to TRBD1 (5 bases). This CDR3 has 15 residues. Trimming removed 4 bases from V and 6 bases from J, with 19 bases in between. CDR1 is SEHNR and CDR2 is FQNEAQ in the germline V gene (reference sequence).

Ten or more counts support this clonotype. The chain employs TRBV5-1 and TRBJ1-2; TRBD1 matches at 10 bases. The CDR3 length is 14 residues. V trimming: 7 bases; J trimming: 6 bases; junction bases outside the gene matches: 9. Germline V CDR1 and CDR2: SGHRS, YFSETQ. CDR3 sequence: CASSRDRGLDGYTF. CDR3 coding DNA: TGCGCCAGCTCGCGAGACAGGGGGCTCGATGGCTACACCTTC.

Ten or more counts support this clonotype. The chain joins TRBV3-1 to TRBJ1-1; a weak D match, TRBD1 (5 bases). CDR3 length: 15 amino acids. V gave up 1 base and J gave up 3 bases, with 12 bases separating them. CDR1 LGHDT and CDR2 YNNKEL come from the germline V gene (reference sequence). Here the CDR3 DNA reads TGTGCCAGCAGCCAAGGCCAGAGGGGAGACACTGAAGCTTTCTTT. It yields the protein CASSQGQRGDTEAFF.

The chain is built from TRBV6-5 and TRBJ2-3; D possibly corresponds to TRBD1 (6 bases). Looked up from germline, CDR1 is MNHEY and CDR2 is SVGAGI. The ends were cut back, 4 bases at V and 2 bases at J, with 16 bases in the middle. The CDR3 extends over 16 amino acids. The CDR3 loop reads CASSLHGTRSTDTQYF. The DNA of the CDR3 is TGTGCCAGCAGTTTGCACGGGACAAGGTCCACAGATACGCAGTATTTT.

Many counts were recorded for this clonotype. The chain combines TRBV20-1 with TRBJ2-1; 10 nucleotides match TRBD2. This CDR3 region has 14 residues. Germline trimming cut 3 bases from V and 8 bases from J; bases unmatched to any gene: 7. Germline values: CDR1 DFQATT, CDR2 SNEGSKA (reference sequence). DNA of the CDR3: TGCAGTGCTAGTATGAGCGGGAGGGGGGATGAGCAGTTCTTC. The encoded protein is CSASMSGRGDEQFF.

This clonotype has just a few counts. This rearrangement joins TRBV29-1 to TRBJ1-1; TRBD1 agrees at 9 bases. Losses at the gene ends were 0 bases for V and 4 bases for J; bases not matched to a gene: 6. The CDR3 totals 15 residues. CDR1 and CDR2 from the germline V gene are SQVTM and ANQGSEA. The CDR3 protein is CSVEDPDRGFTEAFF. The CDR3 DNA sequence: TGCAGCGTTGAAGATCCTGACAGGGGGTTCACTGAAGCTTTCTTT.

The CDR3 protein is CASSYDFGEQYF. CDR3 nucleotides: TGTGCCAGCAGTTATGATTTTGGCGAGCAGTACTTC. The rearrangement joins TRBV6-5 to TRBJ2-7; D not certain. The germline V gene has CDR1 MNHEY and CDR2 SVGAGI. CDR3 size: 12 residues. Trimming removed 3 bases at V and 6 bases at J, with 9 bases between.

This clonotype has at least ten counts. The rearrangement uses TRBV6-1 and TRBJ2-3; 10 bases agree with TRBD2. The CDR3 contains 16 residues. In germline, CDR1 is MNHNS, CDR2 SASEGT. V lost 7 bases, J lost 4 bases, and 11 bases stayed unmatched. The CDR3 sequence: CASKLSTSGAADTQYF. CDR3 in DNA: TGTGCCAGCAAACTGTCTACTAGCGGGGCCGCAGATACGCAGTATTTT.

This clonotype has ten or more counts. V gene TRBV6-5 combines with J gene TRBJ2-5; 8 positions match TRBD2. The CDR3 is 16 residues long. With 2 bases clipped from V and 2 bases from J, the junction kept 7 bases outside the gene matches. CDR1 and CDR2 from the germline V gene are MNHEY and SVGAGI. DNA of the CDR3: TGTGCCAGCAGTTACGGGGCGGGAGGCCGACAAGAGACCCAGTACTTC. It specifies CASSYGAGGRQETQYF.

This clonotype showed up just once. Here the CDR3 DNA reads TGTGCCAGCAGCCCCTTTTCGACAGGGGTGGATGAGCAGTTCTTC. This translates into CASSPFSTGVDEQFF. The genes are TRBV6-2 or TRBV6-3 and TRBJ2-1; TRBD1 matches 8 bases. V lost 6 bases and J lost 8; bases outside the gene matches: 12. Germline CDR1 is MNHEY and CDR2 is SVGEGT. The CDR3 is 15 amino acids.

The chain has TRBV4-1 and TRBJ2-3; TRBD2 agrees at 10 bases. The CDR3 sequence is 17 residues long. Germline CDR1 reads MGHRA; CDR2 reads YSYEKL. V gave up 5 bases and J gave up 11 bases; unmatched junction bases: 19. CDR3 DNA: TGCGCCAGCAGCGGCGCGGGGCTAGCGGGGGTGAAATCCCTGCAGTATTTT. Amino acid sequence: CASSGAGLAGVKSLQYF.

This clonotype was observed a few times. This chain joins TRBV4-1 and TRBJ2-1; 7 bases agree with TRBD1. The CDR3 length is 16 residues. Germline CDR1 reads MGHRA; CDR2 reads YSYEKL. V gave up 6 bases and J gave up 2 bases; unmatched junction bases: 10. CDR3 region: CASSSPGTATYNEQFF. DNA of the CDR3: TGCGCCAGCAGTAGTCCCGGGACAGCAACCTACAATGAGCAGTTCTTC.

This clonotype was seen repeatedly, ten times or more. The rearrangement links TRBV20-1 to TRBJ2-2, with D possibly TRBD1 on 6 matching bases. CDR1 is DFQATT, CDR2 SNEGSKA, per germline (reference sequence). The CDR3 covers 12 residues. Trimming pared 3 bases from V and 7 bases from J, leaving 9 bases between. This CDR3 is CSASGGGGELFF. In DNA form, the CDR3 reads TGCAGTGCTAGTGGGGGCGGCGGGGAGCTGTTTTTT.

The rearrangement uses TRBV5-1 and TRBJ2-5, with D tentatively TRBD1 (5 bases). The germline gives CDR1 SGHRS, CDR2 YFSETQ. V was pared by 4 bases and J by 4 bases, with 17 bases between. The length of the CDR3 is 15 residues. DNA of the CDR3: TGCGCCAGCAGCACGACAGCTAATGCCGCAGAGACCCAGTACTTC. Translated: CASSTTANAAETQYF.

This clonotype was found many times. V gene TRBV7-3 combines with J gene TRBJ1-2; TRBD1 agrees at 12 bases. The CDR3 loop spans 16 amino acids. V lost 5 bases, J lost 4 bases, and 8 bases stayed unmatched. Per the germline V gene, CDR1 is SGHTA and CDR2 is FQGTGA. CDR3 sequence: CASSPGTGGALYGYTF. The CDR3 coding sequence is TGTGCCAGCAGCCCCGGGACAGGGGGCGCTCTCTATGGCTACACCTTC. The whole variable domain, filled in from reference TRBV7-3 and TRBJ1-2, reads GAGVSQTPSNKVTEKGKYVELRCDPISGHTALYWYRQSLGQGPEFLIYFQGTGAADDSGLPNDRFFAVRPEGSVSTLKIQRTERGDSAVYLCASSPGTGGALYGYTFGSGTRLTVV.

This clonotype was observed a handful of times. This rearrangement joins TRBV5-1 to TRBJ1-4, with D tentatively TRBD1 (5 bases). The germline V gene has CDR1 SGHRS and CDR2 YFSETQ. V was trimmed by 0 bases and J by 8 bases, leaving 14 bases between them. There are 15 residues in the CDR3. The chain's CDR3 is CASSLAGREGEKLFF. The CDR3 region has the DNA TGCGCCAGCAGCTTGGCCGGCAGGGAGGGCGAAAAACTGTTTTTT.

This chain joins TRBV19 and TRBJ1-6; possibly TRBD1 for D (5 bases). Trimming cost V 8 bases and J 1 base, with 12 bases left between them. The CDR3 is 15 residues long. The germline V gene encodes CDR1 LNHDA and CDR2 SQIVND (reference sequence). As DNA, the CDR3 is TGTGCCAGTGGTGATTGGGGGTCCTATAATTCACCCCTCCACTTT. Protein product: CASGDWGSYNSPLHF.

This clonotype was picked up one time. It may be a read error: a sequence one base away is much more abundant. The conserved final phenylalanine or tryptophan is absent from the CDR3, which likely points to a read error. This chain joins TRBV12-3 or TRBV12-4 and TRBJ2-7, with D unresolved. The CDR3 has 14 residues. The V and J ends lost 2 bases and 2 bases respectively, with 10 bases between them. CDR3 DNA sequence: TGTGCCAGCAGTTTATCGCAGCCTCCCTACGAGCAGTACCTC. This translates into CASSLSQPPYEQYL.

V usage is TRBV5-1 and J usage is TRBJ1-6; the D is unclear. The ends were cut back, 0 bases at V and 9 bases at J, with 7 bases in the middle. CDR1 and CDR2 (germline): SGHRS, YFSETQ. The CDR3 is made up of 13 amino acids. The CDR3 is CASSLESSSPLHF. CDR3 nucleotide sequence: TGCGCCAGCAGCTTGGAGTCGAGTTCACCCCTCCACTTT. The complete variable domain, with remaining parts taken from reference TRBV5-1 and TRBJ1-6, reads KAGVTQTPRYLIKTRGQQVTLSCSPISGHRSVSWYQQTPGQGLQFLFEYFSETQRNKGNFPGRFSGRQFSNSRSEMNVSTLELGDSALYLCASSLESSSPLHFGNGTRLTVT.

This clonotype was seen ten or more times. The V gene is TRBV20-1, the J gene TRBJ2-7, with D perhaps matching TRBD1 (5 bases). Germline CDR1 DFQATT, CDR2 SNEGSKA (reference sequence). The CDR3 runs 14 residues. V shed 6 bases and J shed 6 bases, with 21 bases lying between them. The CDR3 region is CSAWTHQGTFEQYF. The CDR3 bases are TGCAGTGCCTGGACGCATCAGGGCACCTTCGAGCAGTACTTC.